This T cell receptor beta chain was recovered during a study of T cell responses to AZD1222 COVID-19 vaccine. Study-level results: Spike-specific TCR depth and breadth grew after two AZD1222 doses. Researchers took repertoire samples only after the peak T cell response had come.

Produced via immunoSEQ multiplex PCR; TCRdb's table is partial and in-frame only. The sample holds 120,000 to 150,000 clones, around 90% seen once. Notes on this clone: The target antigen is unknown.

The J segment lost 0 bases and the V segment lost 5 bases, leaving 7 bases of the junction unmatched. There are 16 residues in the CDR3. CDR1 is SGHAT and CDR2 is FQNNGV in the germline V gene. The source material was peripheral blood, sampled on day 0 of AZD1222 vaccination. V gene TRBV11-2 combines with J gene TRBJ2-7; 10 nucleotides line up with TRBD2. This receptor was identified in an adult in good health. CDR3 amino acids: CASSTLSGRSSYEQYF. CDR3 bases: TGTGCCAGCAGCACCCTTAGCGGGAGGAGCTCCTACGAGCAGTACTTC.